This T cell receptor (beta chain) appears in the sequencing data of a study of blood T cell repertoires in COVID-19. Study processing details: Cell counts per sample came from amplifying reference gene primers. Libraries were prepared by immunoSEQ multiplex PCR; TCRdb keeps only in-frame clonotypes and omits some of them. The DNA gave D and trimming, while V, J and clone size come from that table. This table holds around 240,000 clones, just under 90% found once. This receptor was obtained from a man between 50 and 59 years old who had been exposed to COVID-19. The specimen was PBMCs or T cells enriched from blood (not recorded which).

CDR3 coding DNA: TGTGCCAGCAGTTTCGTAAGCGCCCACAGCACAGATACGCAGTATTTT. Translation gives CASSFVSAHSTDTQYF. The chain recombines TRBV27 with TRBJ2-3; the D is unclear. V was cut by 3 bases and J by 0 bases, with 13 bases left in between. Germline V CDR1 and CDR2: MNHEY, SMNVEV (reference sequence). CDR3 length: 16 residues.